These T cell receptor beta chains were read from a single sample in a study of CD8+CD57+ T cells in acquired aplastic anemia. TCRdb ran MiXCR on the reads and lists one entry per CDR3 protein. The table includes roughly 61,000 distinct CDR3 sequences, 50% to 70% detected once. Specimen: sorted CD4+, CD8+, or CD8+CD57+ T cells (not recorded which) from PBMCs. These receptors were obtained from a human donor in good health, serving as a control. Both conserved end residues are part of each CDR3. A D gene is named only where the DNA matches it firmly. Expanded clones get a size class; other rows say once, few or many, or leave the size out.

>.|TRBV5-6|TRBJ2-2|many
CASSLVKGPNTGELFF
TGTGCCAGCAGCCTGGTAAAGGGGCCGAACACCGGGGAGCTGTTTTTT
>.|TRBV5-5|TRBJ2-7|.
CASSHPSSTGGQYF
TGTGCCAGCAGCCACCCTAGCAGTACGGGTGGGCAGTACTTC
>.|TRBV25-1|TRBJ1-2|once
CASSENWGHGDYGYTF
TGTGCCAGCAGTGAAAACTGGGGACACGGGGACTATGGCTACACCTTC
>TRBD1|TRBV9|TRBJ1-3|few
CASSVGQGPGNTIYF
TGTGCCAGCAGCGTAGGACAGGGCCCTGGAAACACCATATATTTT
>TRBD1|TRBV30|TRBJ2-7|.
CAWSVGDSRPYEQYF
TGTGCCTGGAGTGTAGGGGACAGTCGTCCCTACGAGCAGTACTTC
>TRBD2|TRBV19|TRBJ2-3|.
CASRAGGDRTDTQYF
TGTGCCAGTAGGGCCGGGGGGGATCGCACAGATACGCAGTATTTT
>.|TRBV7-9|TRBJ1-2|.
CASSLSGSRGYGYTF
TGTGCCAGCAGCCTTAGCGGATCAAGGGGATATGGCTACACCTTC
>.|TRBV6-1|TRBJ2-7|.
CASSPLPGSYEQYF
TGTGCCAGCAGTCCCCTCCCCGGTTCCTACGAGCAGTACTTC
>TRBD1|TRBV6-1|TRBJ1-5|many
CASSGTRVTGGFGNQPQHF
TGTGCCAGCAGTGGCACGCGGGTGACAGGGGGCTTCGGGAATCAGCCCCAGCATTTT
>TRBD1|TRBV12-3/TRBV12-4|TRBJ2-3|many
CASARGDRGTDTQYF
TGTGCCAGCGCAAGAGGGGACAGGGGCACAGATACGCAGTATTTT
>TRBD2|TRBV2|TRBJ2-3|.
CASSAPGRLAEPSTDTQYF
TGTGCCAGCAGTGCCCCAGGGAGGCTAGCGGAGCCTAGCACAGATACGCAGTATTTT
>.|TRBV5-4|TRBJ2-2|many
CASSLAGKANTGELFF
TGTGCCAGCAGCTTGGCGGGGAAGGCGAACACCGGGGAGCTGTTTTTT
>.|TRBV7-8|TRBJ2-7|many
CASSTDGVTYEQYF
TGTGCCAGCAGCACGGACGGGGTTACCTACGAGCAGTACTTC
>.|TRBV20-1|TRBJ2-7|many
CSARGVGKGEQYF
TGCAGTGCTAGAGGTGTCGGGAAAGGCGAGCAGTACTTC
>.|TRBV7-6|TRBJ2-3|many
CASSFSYGGDTDTQYF
TGTGCCAGCAGCTTTTCATACGGCGGGGACACAGATACGCAGTATTTT
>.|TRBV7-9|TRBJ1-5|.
CASSPHYSNQPQHF
TGTGCCAGCAGCCCTCACTATAGCAATCAGCCCCAGCATTTT
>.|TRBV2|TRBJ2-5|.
CATHGWEETQYF
TGTGCCACCCATGGGTGGGAAGAGACCCAGTACTTC